This is a list of T cell receptor beta chains from one sample in a study of blood T cell repertoires in COVID-19. The data were produced by immunoSEQ multiplex PCR, yet TCRdb's version contains in-frame clones alone and is incomplete. The sample carries around 250,000 clones, around 90% recorded once. Sequencing was done on a sample of PBMCs or T cells enriched from blood (not recorded which). The receptors were gathered from a woman between 40 and 55 years old who had been exposed to COVID-19. Both conserved end residues are part of each CDR3. Fields, in order: CDR3 protein, CDR3 DNA, J gene, V gene, D gene, clone size. The D gene is left open where the match is weak. The size of a clone is reported for some rows only, either as once, few or many, or as a class for expanded clones.

CDR3aa: CAWRRTVDRYSGNTIYF
CDR3nt: TGTGCCTGGAGACGGACAGTTGATCGTTACTCTGGAAACACCATATATTTT
j_gene: TRBJ1-3
v_gene: TRBV30
d_gene: -
abundance: -

CDR3aa: CASSLAGGKEEKLFF
CDR3nt: TGTGCCAGCAGCTTGGCTGGAGGGAAGGAAGAAAAACTGTTTTTT
j_gene: TRBJ1-4
v_gene: TRBV5-5
d_gene: -
abundance: -

CDR3aa: CASSRGQGNSPLHF
CDR3nt: TGTGCCAGCAGCCGGGGACAGGGGAATTCACCCCTCCACTTT
j_gene: TRBJ1-6
v_gene: TRBV3-1/TRBV3-2
d_gene: TRBD1
abundance: -

CDR3aa: CASGTLSTNEKLFF
CDR3nt: TGTGCCAGCGGGACACTCTCAACTAATGAAAAACTGTTTTTT
j_gene: TRBJ1-4
v_gene: TRBV27
d_gene: -
abundance: -

CDR3aa: CASSLYGDSYGYTF
CDR3nt: TGTGCCAGCAGTTTATATGGGGACAGCTATGGCTACACCTTC
j_gene: TRBJ1-2
v_gene: TRBV28
d_gene: TRBD1
abundance: -

CDR3aa: CSVNRGRSTYEQYF
CDR3nt: TGCAGCGTCAACAGGGGGCGCTCCACCTACGAGCAGTACTTC
j_gene: TRBJ2-7
v_gene: TRBV29-1
d_gene: TRBD1
abundance: -

CDR3aa: CASSAAGTGAMAPLHF
CDR3nt: TGTGCCAGCAGCGCGGCTGGGACAGGGGCAATGGCACCCCTCCACTTT
j_gene: TRBJ1-6
v_gene: TRBV5-5
d_gene: TRBD1
abundance: -

CDR3aa: CASSQRGPEETQYF
CDR3nt: TGTGCCAGCAGCCAAAGAGGGCCGGAAGAGACCCAGTACTTC
j_gene: TRBJ2-5
v_gene: TRBV3-1/TRBV3-2
d_gene: -
abundance: -

CDR3aa: CASSPPLTGWGTEAFF
CDR3nt: TGTGCCAGCAGTCCACCACTTACAGGGTGGGGCACTGAAGCTTTCTTT
j_gene: TRBJ1-1
v_gene: TRBV27
d_gene: -
abundance: -

CDR3aa: CARTAGGQNEQFF
CDR3nt: TGTGCACGAACCGCGGGGGGCCAGAATGAGCAGTTCTTC
j_gene: TRBJ2-1
v_gene: TRBV30
d_gene: TRBD2
abundance: few

CDR3aa: CASRPLAPETQYF
CDR3nt: TGTGCCAGCAGGCCTCTAGCGCCAGAGACCCAGTACTTC
j_gene: TRBJ2-5
v_gene: TRBV2
d_gene: -
abundance: -

CDR3aa: CASIDRGGSAEAFF
CDR3nt: TGTGCCAGCATAGACAGGGGAGGGAGCGCTGAAGCTTTCTTT
j_gene: TRBJ1-1
v_gene: TRBV2
d_gene: TRBD1
abundance: once

CDR3aa: CASSHYNEQFF
CDR3nt: TGTGCCAGCAGCCATTACAATGAGCAGTTCTTC
j_gene: TRBJ2-1
v_gene: TRBV27
d_gene: -
abundance: -

CDR3aa: CASTRGQVSYEQYF
CDR3nt: TGTGCCAGCACTAGGGGACAGGTATCCTACGAGCAGTACTTC
j_gene: TRBJ2-7
v_gene: TRBV2
d_gene: TRBD1
abundance: -

CDR3aa: CASSPRGGTGANVLTF
CDR3nt: TGTGCCAGCTCACCCCGGGGAGGGACTGGGGCCAACGTCCTGACTTTC
j_gene: TRBJ2-6
v_gene: TRBV18
d_gene: TRBD2
abundance: -

CDR3aa: CASSLRSSADNEQFF
CDR3nt: TGTGCCAGCAGCCTCCGGTCTAGCGCTGACAATGAGCAGTTCTTC
j_gene: TRBJ2-1
v_gene: TRBV9
d_gene: -
abundance: -

CDR3aa: CASTFIAGAEDTQYF
CDR3nt: TGCGCCAGTACCTTTATAGCGGGGGCAGAGGATACGCAGTATTTT
j_gene: TRBJ2-3
v_gene: TRBV5-1
d_gene: TRBD2
abundance: -

CDR3aa: CASSQLSGGAYEQYF
CDR3nt: TGTGCCAGCAGCCAACTTAGCGGGGGCGCCTACGAGCAGTACTTC
j_gene: TRBJ2-7
v_gene: TRBV4-2
d_gene: TRBD2
abundance: -

CDR3aa: CASSKTGGLSTDTQYF
CDR3nt: TGTGCCAGCAGCAAAACAGGGGGTCTTAGCACAGATACGCAGTATTTT
j_gene: TRBJ2-3
v_gene: TRBV4-2
d_gene: TRBD1
abundance: -

CDR3aa: CASSERGSSQPQHF
CDR3nt: TGTGCCAGCAGTGAAAGGGGGTCCAGTCAGCCCCAGCATTTT
j_gene: TRBJ1-5
v_gene: TRBV25-1
d_gene: -
abundance: -

CDR3aa: CASSLGTSGSYTQYF
CDR3nt: TGTGCCAGCAGCTTAGGGACTAGCGGGAGTTATACGCAGTATTTT
j_gene: TRBJ2-3
v_gene: TRBV7-9
d_gene: TRBD2
abundance: -

CDR3aa: CASGRQGAIDTQYF
CDR3nt: TGTGCCAGTGGAAGACAGGGGGCTATAGATACGCAGTATTTT
j_gene: TRBJ2-3
v_gene: TRBV19
d_gene: TRBD1
abundance: -

CDR3aa: CASSIAAGAKNIQYF
CDR3nt: TGTGCCAGTAGTATAGCGGCCGGGGCCAAAAACATTCAGTACTTC
j_gene: TRBJ2-4
v_gene: TRBV19
d_gene: -
abundance: -

CDR3aa: CASSIRRGIDQPQHF
CDR3nt: TGTGCCAGTAGTATTCGGCGGGGGATCGATCAGCCCCAGCATTTT
j_gene: TRBJ1-5
v_gene: TRBV19
d_gene: -
abundance: -

CDR3aa: CASSPRDTQYF
CDR3nt: TGTGCCAGCAGTCCCCGGGATACGCAGTATTTT
j_gene: TRBJ2-3
v_gene: TRBV28
d_gene: -
abundance: -

CDR3aa: CASSLQGVGDTEAFF
CDR3nt: TGTGCCAGCAGTCTCCAGGGTGTAGGGGACACTGAAGCTTTCTTT
j_gene: TRBJ1-1
v_gene: TRBV6-5
d_gene: -
abundance: -

CDR3aa: CASSPSRSATEAFF
CDR3nt: TGTGCCAGCAGCCCTAGTCGGTCGGCCACTGAAGCTTTCTTT
j_gene: TRBJ1-1
v_gene: TRBV7-3
d_gene: -
abundance: -

CDR3aa: CASSLRNQETQYF
CDR3nt: TGTGCCAGCAGCTTGCGCAACCAAGAGACCCAGTACTTC
j_gene: TRBJ2-5
v_gene: TRBV11-3
d_gene: -
abundance: -

CDR3aa: CASSTAGTRPETQYF
CDR3nt: TGTGCCAGCAGCACCGCCGGGACAAGACCAGAGACCCAGTACTTC
j_gene: TRBJ2-5
v_gene: TRBV9
d_gene: -
abundance: -

CDR3aa: CASSQDHRGEETQYF
CDR3nt: TGCGCCAGCAGCCAAGATCATCGGGGGGAAGAGACCCAGTACTTC
j_gene: TRBJ2-5
v_gene: TRBV4-1
d_gene: TRBD2
abundance: -

CDR3aa: CASSDGGSLGYTF
CDR3nt: TGTGCCAGCAGTGACGGGGGGTCCCTCGGCTACACCTTC
j_gene: TRBJ1-2
v_gene: TRBV6-4
d_gene: -
abundance: -

CDR3aa: CASLGPPHNEQFF
CDR3nt: TGTGCCAGCCTTGGGCCCCCGCACAATGAGCAGTTCTTC
j_gene: TRBJ2-1
v_gene: TRBV2
d_gene: -
abundance: -